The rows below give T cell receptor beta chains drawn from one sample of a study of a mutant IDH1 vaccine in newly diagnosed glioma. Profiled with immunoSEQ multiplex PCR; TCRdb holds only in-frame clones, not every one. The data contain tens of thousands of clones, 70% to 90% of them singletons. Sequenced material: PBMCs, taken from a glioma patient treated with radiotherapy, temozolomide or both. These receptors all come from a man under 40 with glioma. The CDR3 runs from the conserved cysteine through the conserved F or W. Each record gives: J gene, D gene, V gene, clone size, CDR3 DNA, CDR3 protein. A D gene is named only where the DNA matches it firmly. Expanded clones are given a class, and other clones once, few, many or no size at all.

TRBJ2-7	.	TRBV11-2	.	TGTGCCAGCAGCTTAATTAAGCGTCCCCGGACCTACGAGCAGTACTTC	CASSLIKRPRTYEQYF
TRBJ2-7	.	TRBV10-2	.	TGCGCCAGCACCCCGGGTGAGCCGACCCTTCCCTACGAGCAGTACTTC	CASTPGEPTLPYEQYF
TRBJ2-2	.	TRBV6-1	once	TGTGCCAGCATAGAGGATGGCAGGAACACCGGGGAGCTGTTTTTT	CASIEDGRNTGELFF
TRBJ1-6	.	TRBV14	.	TGTGCCAGCAGCCAAGATCGGGCCCCAGGACAATCACCCCTCCACTTT	CASSQDRAPGQSPLHF
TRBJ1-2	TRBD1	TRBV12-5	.	TGTGCTAGTGGTTGGGGACAGGGGGTAGGTGGCTACACCTTC	CASGWGQGVGGYTF
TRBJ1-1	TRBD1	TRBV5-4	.	TGTGCCAGCAGCTCCCAGGGGGGTACTGAAGCTTTCTTT	CASSSQGGTEAFF
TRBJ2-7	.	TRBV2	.	TGTGCCAGCAGGGCCTCTCAGTCGCGAGGTTACGAGCAGTACTTC	CASRASQSRGYEQYF
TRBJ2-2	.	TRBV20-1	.	TGCAGTGCTACGAACACCGGGGAGCTGTTTTTT	CSATNTGELFF
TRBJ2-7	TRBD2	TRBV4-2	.	TGTGCCAGCAGCCAAGTTCCCAGTCGGACTAGCCTCTACGAGCAGTACTTC	CASSQVPSRTSLYEQYF
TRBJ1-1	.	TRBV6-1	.	TGTGCCAGCAGTCCTACAGGGTCTGTAAACACTGAAGCTTTCTTT	CASSPTGSVNTEAFF
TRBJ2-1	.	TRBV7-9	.	TGTGCCAGCAGCTTAGTTGGCGGGGTAGCCTACAATGAGCAGTTCTTC	CASSLVGGVAYNEQFF
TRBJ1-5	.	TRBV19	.	TGTGCCAGTAGTATAGCTAATAGCAATCAGCCCCAGCATTTT	CASSIANSNQPQHF
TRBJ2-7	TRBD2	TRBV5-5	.	TGTGCCAGCAGCTTGGGTCGGCGGGGGGGCCCCTACGAGCAGTACTTC	CASSLGRRGGPYEQYF
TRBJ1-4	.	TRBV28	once	TGTGCCAGCAGTTTATCCCCTGAAAAACTGTTTTTT	CASSLSPEKLFF
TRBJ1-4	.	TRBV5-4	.	TGTGCCAGCAGCTTGGGACAGGCTGACGGTGAAAAACTGTTTTTT	CASSLGQADGEKLFF
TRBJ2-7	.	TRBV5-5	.	TGTGCCAGCAGCTTGAGGGACTCCTACGAGCAGTACTTC	CASSLRDSYEQYF
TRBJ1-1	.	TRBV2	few	TGTGCCAGCAGTGAAGTGAGGGTCCACACTGAAGCTTTCTTT	CASSEVRVHTEAFF
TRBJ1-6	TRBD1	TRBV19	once	TGTGCCAGTAGGCCCAAGGGACAGAGCTCCTATAATTCACCCCTCCACTTT	CASRPKGQSSYNSPLHF
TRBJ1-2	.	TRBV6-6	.	TGTGCCAGCAGTTCTTCCGGGACTTGGAACTATGGCTACACCTTC	CASSSSGTWNYGYTF